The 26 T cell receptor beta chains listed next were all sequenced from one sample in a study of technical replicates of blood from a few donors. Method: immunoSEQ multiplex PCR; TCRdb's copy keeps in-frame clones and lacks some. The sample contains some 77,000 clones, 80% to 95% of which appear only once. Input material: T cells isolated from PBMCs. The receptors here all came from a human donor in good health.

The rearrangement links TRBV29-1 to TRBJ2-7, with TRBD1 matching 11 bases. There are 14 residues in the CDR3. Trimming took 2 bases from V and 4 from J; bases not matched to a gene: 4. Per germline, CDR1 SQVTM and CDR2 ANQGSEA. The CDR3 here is CSVERDRGSYEQYF. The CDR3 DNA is TGCAGCGTTGAACGGGACAGGGGGTCGTACGAGCAGTACTTC.

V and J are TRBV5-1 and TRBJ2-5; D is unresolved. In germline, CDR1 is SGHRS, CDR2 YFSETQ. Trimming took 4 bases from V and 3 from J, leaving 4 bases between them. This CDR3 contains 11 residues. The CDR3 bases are TGCGCCAGCAGCCTCGAAGAGACCCAGTACTTC. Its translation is CASSLEETQYF.

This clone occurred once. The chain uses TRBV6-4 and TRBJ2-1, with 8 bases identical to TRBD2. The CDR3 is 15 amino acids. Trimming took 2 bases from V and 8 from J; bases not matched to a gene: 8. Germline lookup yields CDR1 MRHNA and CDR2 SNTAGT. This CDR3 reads CASSDGSGSSYEQFF. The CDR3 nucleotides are TGTGCCAGCAGTGACGGAAGCGGGAGTTCATATGAGCAGTTCTTC.

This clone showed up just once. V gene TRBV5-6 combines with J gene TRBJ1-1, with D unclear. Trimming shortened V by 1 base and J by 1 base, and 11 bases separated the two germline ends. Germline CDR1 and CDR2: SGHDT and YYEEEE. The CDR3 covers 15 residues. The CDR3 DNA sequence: TGTGCCAGCAGCTTGCTAGCACACCCGAACACTGAAGCTTTCTTT. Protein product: CASSLLAHPNTEAFF.

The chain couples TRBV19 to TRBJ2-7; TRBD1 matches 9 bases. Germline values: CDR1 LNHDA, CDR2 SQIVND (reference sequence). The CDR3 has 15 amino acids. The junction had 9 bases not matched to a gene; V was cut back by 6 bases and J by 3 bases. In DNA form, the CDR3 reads TGTGCCAGTAGAACTACAGGGGGCCAAAACTACGAGCAGTACTTC. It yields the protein CASRTTGGQNYEQYF.

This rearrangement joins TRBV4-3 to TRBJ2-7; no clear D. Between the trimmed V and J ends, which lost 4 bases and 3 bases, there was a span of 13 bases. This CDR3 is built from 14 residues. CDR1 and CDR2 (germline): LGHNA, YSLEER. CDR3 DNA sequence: TGCGCCAGCAGCCCGGGTCTAGGCGTCTACGAGCAGTACTTC. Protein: CASSPGLGVYEQYF.

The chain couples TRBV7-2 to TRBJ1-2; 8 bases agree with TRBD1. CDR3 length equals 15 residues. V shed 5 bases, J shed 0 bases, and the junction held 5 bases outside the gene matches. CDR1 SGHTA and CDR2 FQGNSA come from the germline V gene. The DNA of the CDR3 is TGTGCCAGCAGCATATCACAGGGGGCTAACTATGGCTACACCTTC. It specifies CASSISQGANYGYTF.

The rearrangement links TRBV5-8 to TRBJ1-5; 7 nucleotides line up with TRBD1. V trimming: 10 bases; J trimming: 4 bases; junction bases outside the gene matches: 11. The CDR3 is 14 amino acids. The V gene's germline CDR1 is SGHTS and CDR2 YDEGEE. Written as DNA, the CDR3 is TGTGCCGGAGTAGACAGGGTTTCTAATCAGCCCCAGCATTTT. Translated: CAGVDRVSNQPQHF.

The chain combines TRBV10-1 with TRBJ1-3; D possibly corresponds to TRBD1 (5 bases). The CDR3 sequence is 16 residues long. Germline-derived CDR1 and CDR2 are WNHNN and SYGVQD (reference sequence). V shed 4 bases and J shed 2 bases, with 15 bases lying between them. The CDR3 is CASSVGSEGAGNTIYF. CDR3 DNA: TGCGCCAGCAGTGTAGGATCGGAAGGGGCTGGAAACACCATATATTTT.

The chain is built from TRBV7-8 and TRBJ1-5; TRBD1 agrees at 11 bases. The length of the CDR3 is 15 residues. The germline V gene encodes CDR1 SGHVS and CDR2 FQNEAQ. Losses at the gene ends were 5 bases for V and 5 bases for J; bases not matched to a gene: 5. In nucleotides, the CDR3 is TGTGCCAGCAGCCCAGCGGGACAGGGGGATCAGCCCCAGCATTTT. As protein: CASSPAGQGDQPQHF.

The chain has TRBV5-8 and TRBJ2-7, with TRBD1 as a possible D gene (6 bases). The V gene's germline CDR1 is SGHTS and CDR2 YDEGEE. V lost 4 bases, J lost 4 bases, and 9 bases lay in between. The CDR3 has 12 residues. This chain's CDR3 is CASSPRGYEQYF. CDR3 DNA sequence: TGTGCCAGCAGCCCAAGGGGGTACGAGCAGTACTTC.

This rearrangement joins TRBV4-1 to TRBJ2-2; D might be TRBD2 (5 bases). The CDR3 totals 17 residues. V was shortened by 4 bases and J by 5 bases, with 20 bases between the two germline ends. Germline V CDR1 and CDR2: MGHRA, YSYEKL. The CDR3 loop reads CASSPGLLVGLTGELFF. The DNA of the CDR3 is TGCGCCAGCAGCCCTGGACTCCTAGTTGGGCTTACCGGGGAGCTGTTTTTT.

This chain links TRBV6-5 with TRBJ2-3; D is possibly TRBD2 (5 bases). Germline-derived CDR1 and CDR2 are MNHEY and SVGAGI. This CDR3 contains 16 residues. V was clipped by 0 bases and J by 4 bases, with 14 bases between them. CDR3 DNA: TGTGCCAGCAGTTACTCAAGGACTGGGAAAGCAGATACGCAGTATTTT. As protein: CASSYSRTGKADTQYF.

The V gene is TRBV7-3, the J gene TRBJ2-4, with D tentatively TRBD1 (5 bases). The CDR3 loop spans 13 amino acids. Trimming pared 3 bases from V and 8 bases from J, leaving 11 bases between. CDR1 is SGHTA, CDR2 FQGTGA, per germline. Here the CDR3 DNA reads TGTGCCAGCAGCTTGGGGCGTGACGACATTCAGTACTTC. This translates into CASSLGRDDIQYF.

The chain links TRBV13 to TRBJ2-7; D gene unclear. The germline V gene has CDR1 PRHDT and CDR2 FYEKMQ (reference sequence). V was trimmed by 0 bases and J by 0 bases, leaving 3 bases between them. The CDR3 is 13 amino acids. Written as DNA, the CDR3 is TGTGCCAGCAGCTTAGGGAGCTCCTACGAGCAGTACTTC. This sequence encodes CASSLGSSYEQYF.

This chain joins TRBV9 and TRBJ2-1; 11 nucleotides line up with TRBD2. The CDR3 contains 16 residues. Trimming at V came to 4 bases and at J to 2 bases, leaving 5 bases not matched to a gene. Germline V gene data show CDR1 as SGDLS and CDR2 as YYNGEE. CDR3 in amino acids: CASSLSTSGTYNEQFF. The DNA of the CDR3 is TGTGCCAGCAGCCTATCGACTAGCGGGACCTACAATGAGCAGTTCTTC.

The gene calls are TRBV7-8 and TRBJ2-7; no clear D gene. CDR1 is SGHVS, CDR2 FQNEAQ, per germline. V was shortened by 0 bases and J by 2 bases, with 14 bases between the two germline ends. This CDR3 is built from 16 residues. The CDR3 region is CASSLAGYGEAYEQYF. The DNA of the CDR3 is TGTGCCAGCAGCTTAGCTGGTTATGGAGAGGCCTACGAGCAGTACTTC.

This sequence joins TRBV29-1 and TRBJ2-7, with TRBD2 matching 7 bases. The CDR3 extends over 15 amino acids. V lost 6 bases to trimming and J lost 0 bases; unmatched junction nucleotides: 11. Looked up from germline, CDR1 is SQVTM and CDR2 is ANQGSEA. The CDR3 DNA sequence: TGCAGCGTCACCGGGGAGGGGCCAAGCTCCTACGAGCAGTACTTC. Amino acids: CSVTGEGPSSYEQYF.

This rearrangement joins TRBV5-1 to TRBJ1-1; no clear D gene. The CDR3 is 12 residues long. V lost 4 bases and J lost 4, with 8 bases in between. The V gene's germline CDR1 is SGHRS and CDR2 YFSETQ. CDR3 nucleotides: TGCGCCAGCAGCCCGGGTACCACTGAAGCTTTCTTT. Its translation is CASSPGTTEAFF.

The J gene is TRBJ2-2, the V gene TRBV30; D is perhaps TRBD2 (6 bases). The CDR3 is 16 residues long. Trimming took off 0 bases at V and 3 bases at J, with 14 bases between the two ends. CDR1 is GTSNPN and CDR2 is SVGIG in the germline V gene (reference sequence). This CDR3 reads CAWSVARGSDTGELFF. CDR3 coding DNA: TGTGCCTGGAGTGTGGCGCGGGGATCCGACACCGGGGAGCTGTTTTTT. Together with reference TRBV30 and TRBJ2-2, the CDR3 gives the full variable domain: SQTIHQWPATLVQPVGSPLSLECTVEGTSNPNLYWYRQAAGRGLQLLFYSVGIGQISSEVPQNLSASRPQDRQFILSSKKLLLSDSGFYLCAWSVARGSDTGELFFGEGSRLTVL.

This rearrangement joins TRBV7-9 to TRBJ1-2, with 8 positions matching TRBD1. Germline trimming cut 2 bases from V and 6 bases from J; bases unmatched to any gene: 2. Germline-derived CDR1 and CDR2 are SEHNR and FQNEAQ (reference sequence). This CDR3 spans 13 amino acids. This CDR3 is CASSLPGGHGYTF. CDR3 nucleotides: TGTGCCAGCAGCTTACCAGGGGGCCATGGCTACACCTTC.

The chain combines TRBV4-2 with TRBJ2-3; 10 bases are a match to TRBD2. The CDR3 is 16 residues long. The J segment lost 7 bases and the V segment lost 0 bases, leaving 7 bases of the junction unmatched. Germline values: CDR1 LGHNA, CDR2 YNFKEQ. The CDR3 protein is CASSQDIAGGGNTQYF. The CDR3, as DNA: TGTGCCAGCAGCCAAGATATAGCGGGAGGCGGAAATACGCAGTATTTT.

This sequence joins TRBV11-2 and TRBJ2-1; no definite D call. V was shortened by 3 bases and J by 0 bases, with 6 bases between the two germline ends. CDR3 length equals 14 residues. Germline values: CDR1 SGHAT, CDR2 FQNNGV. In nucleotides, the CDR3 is TGTGCCAGCAGCTTCACCAGCTCCTACAATGAGCAGTTCTTC. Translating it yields CASSFTSSYNEQFF.

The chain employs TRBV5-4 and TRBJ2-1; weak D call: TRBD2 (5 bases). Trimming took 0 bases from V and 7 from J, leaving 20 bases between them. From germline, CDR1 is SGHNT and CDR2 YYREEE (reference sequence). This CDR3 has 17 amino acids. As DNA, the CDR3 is TGTGCCAGCAGCTTGGATCGGGGAGAAATGGGAAGAAATGAGCAGTTCTTC. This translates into CASSLDRGEMGRNEQFF. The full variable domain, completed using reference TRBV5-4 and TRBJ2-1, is ETGVTQSPTHLIKTRGQQVTLRCSSQSGHNTVSWYQQALGQGPQFIFQYYREEENGRGNFPPRFSGLQFPNYSSELNVNALELDDSALYLCASSLDRGEMGRNEQFFGPGTRLTVL.

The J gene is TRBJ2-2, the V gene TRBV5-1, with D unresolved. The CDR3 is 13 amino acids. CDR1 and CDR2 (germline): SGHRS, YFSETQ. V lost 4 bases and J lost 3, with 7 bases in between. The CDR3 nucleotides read TGCGCCAGCAGCATGCAGGACACCGGGGAGCTGTTTTTT. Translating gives CASSMQDTGELFF. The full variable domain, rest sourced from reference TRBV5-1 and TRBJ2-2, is KAGVTQTPRYLIKTRGQQVTLSCSPISGHRSVSWYQQTPGQGLQFLFEYFSETQRNKGNFPGRFSGRQFSNSRSEMNVSTLELGDSALYLCASSMQDTGELFFGEGSRLTVL.

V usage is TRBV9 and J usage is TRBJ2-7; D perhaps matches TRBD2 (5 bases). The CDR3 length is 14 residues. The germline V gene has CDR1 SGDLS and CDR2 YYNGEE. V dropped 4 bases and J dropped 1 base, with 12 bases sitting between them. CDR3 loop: CASSPGMGSYEQYF. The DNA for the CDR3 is TGTGCCAGCAGCCCGGGGATGGGGTCCTACGAGCAGTACTTC.